What follows is one TCR beta chain and its context. The PCR made use of 60 Vbeta and 13 Jbeta primers. TCRdb's table, derived via immunoSEQ multiplex PCR, lists solely in-frame clones and lacks some. Found here are some 110,000 clones, 77% of them singletons; the top ten hold roughly 13%. This record comes from a study of cytomegalovirus exposure and HLA in healthy donors. The CDR3 contains 16 residues. From germline, CDR1 is SGDLS and CDR2 YYNGEE. V was clipped by 0 bases and J by 4 bases; unmatched bases: 5. Material for sequencing was PBMCs. This rearrangement joins TRBV9 to TRBJ1-2, with TRBD1 matching 11 bases. This clonotype was obtained from a woman aged 40 to 55 in good health and CMV-seropositive. The CDR3 loop reads CASSVGAGTGGYGYTF. The CDR3 bases are TGTGCCAGCAGCGTAGGTGCGGGGACAGGGGGCTATGGCTACACCTTC. The variable domain in full, completed from reference TRBV9 and TRBJ1-2, reads DSGVTQTPKHLITATGQRVTLRCSPRSGDLSVYWYQQSLDQGLQFLIQYYNGEERAKGNILERFSAQQFPDLHSELNLSSLELGDSALYFCASSVGAGTGGYGYTFGSGTRLTVV.